The 9 T cell receptor beta chains below all came from one sample that was sequenced in a study of T cells in Graves' hyperthyroidism and ophthalmopathy. Amplification targeted TCR beta CDR3 regions from RNA transcripts. First-round RT-PCR of the TCR CDR3 relied on the HTBI primer set. From the multiplex PCR reads, TCRdb called clonotypes with MiXCR, one entry per CDR3 protein. The sample records approximately 600,000 distinct CDR3 sequences, approximately 15% being singletons. The sample was blood. The receptors derive from a woman in her 30s with Graves' hyperthyroidism that later progressed to Graves' ophthalmopathy.

This clonotype was seen at least ten times. The V call is TRBV7-2, the J call TRBJ2-1; D may match TRBD1 or TRBD2 (5 bases each). Deletions cut 8 bases from V and 8 bases from J, with 19 bases between. This CDR3 has 14 amino acids. Germline V gene data show CDR1 as SGHTA and CDR2 as FQGNSA. CDR3 nucleotides: TGTGCCAGCCGCGTGACCGGGACGGTCCATGAGCAGTTCTTC. Its translation is CASRVTGTVHEQFF. The full variable domain, its missing parts supplied by reference TRBV7-2 and TRBJ2-1, is GAGVSQSPSNKVTEKGKDVELRCDPISGHTALYWYRQSLGQGLEFLIYFQGNSAPDKSGLPSDRFSAERTGGSVSTLTIQRTQQEDSAVYLCASRVTGTVHEQFFGPGTRLTVL.

This clonotype was counted a single time. Given a much more abundant clone one base away, this may be a read error. This sequence joins TRBV19 and TRBJ1-1, with unresolved D. The germline CDR1 and CDR2 sequences are LNHDA and SQIVND (reference sequence). The CDR3 has 14 amino acids. Trimming took 1 base from V and 2 from J, leaving 8 bases between them. The CDR3 nucleotides are TGTGCCAGTAGTATAGGAGGCATCAACACTGAAGCTTTCTTT. It encodes CASSIGGINTEAFF.

In its sample, this clonotype was seen a few times. This CDR3 fails to terminate in the conserved phenylalanine or tryptophan, so it likely reflects a read error. This chain uses TRBV2 with TRBJ2-7; D possibly corresponds to TRBD2 (5 bases). The V and J ends lost 7 bases and 3 bases respectively, with 13 bases between them. Germline CDR1 reads SNHLY; CDR2 reads FYNNEI. This CDR3 comprises 13 residues. The CDR3 reads CASMAEGSYEQYL. The CDR3 coding sequence is TGTGCCAGCATGGCAGAAGGGAGCTACGAGCAGTACCTC.

The table lists this clonotype with many counts. The rearrangement links TRBV14 to TRBJ2-5, with D unresolved. Germline CDR1 is SGHDN and CDR2 is FVKESK. The CDR3 runs to 13 residues. Trimming stripped 1 base from V and 5 bases from J, with 8 bases between. CDR3 nucleotides: TGTGCCAGCAGCCAAGGCCCTCCGGAGACCCAGTACTTC. Its translation: CASSQGPPETQYF.

This clonotype appeared many times. The chain uses TRBV6-1 and TRBJ1-5; no clear D gene. Trimming took 3 bases from V and 2 from J, leaving 17 bases between them. The CDR3 sequence is 17 residues long. Germline V lookup: CDR1 MNHNS, CDR2 SASEGT. CDR3 protein: CASSEAIGQVGNQPQHF. The CDR3 bases are TGTGCCAGCAGTGAGGCCATCGGGCAGGTCGGCAATCAGCCCCAGCATTTT.

This clonotype was observed a few times. J is TRBJ2-7 and V is TRBV20-1; 9 positions match TRBD1. Germline V CDR1 and CDR2: DFQATT, SNEGSKA (reference sequence). The CDR3 has 14 residues. After removal of 4 bases from V and 6 bases from J, the junction contained 10 bases not matched to a gene. CDR3 protein: CSAKSTGGPTEQYF. The CDR3 region has the DNA TGCAGTGCTAAGTCGACAGGGGGTCCAACCGAGCAGTACTTC.

This clonotype was seen many times. J is TRBJ2-5 and V is TRBV18; a weak D match, TRBD2 (6 bases). The CDR3 runs 14 residues. Trimming took off 5 bases at V and 2 bases at J, with 12 bases between the two ends. Germline loops: CDR1 KGHSH, CDR2 LQKENI. The CDR3 DNA sequence: TGTGCCAGCTCAGTGGCGGGATATCAAGAGACCCAGTACTTC. Protein product: CASSVAGYQETQYF.

This clonotype was found a few times. Compared with germline, one end of the junction differs, possibly owing to a read error. The genes are TRBV20-1 and TRBJ2-7; no reliable D call. The CDR3 is 11 residues long. Looked up from germline, CDR1 is DFQATT and CDR2 is SNEGSKA (reference sequence). The CDR3 loop is CSALRGYGQYF. CDR3 nucleotides: TGCAGTGCTCTTAGAGGTTACGGGCAGTACTTC.

This clonotype has a count of ten or more. This chain joins TRBV30 and TRBJ1-1; D remains unclear. CDR1 GTSNPN and CDR2 SVGIG come from the germline V gene (reference sequence). Between the trimmed V and J ends, which lost 3 bases and 0 bases, there was a span of 5 bases. The CDR3 runs to 12 residues. CDR3 sequence reads: CAWRNMNTEAFF. The CDR3, as DNA: TGTGCCTGGAGGAACATGAACACTGAAGCTTTCTTT.